The sample holds many counts of the clone carrying this T cell receptor (beta chain). The antigen remains undetermined. The sample is drawn from a study of molecular identifiers for immune sequencing clone quantification. The wider study: The replicates split RNA from approximately 22,000 or 94,000 naive CD8 cells five ways and sequenced four. Overall study results and limits: The share of molecules held by clones above 20 RNA copies was over 98% in effector cells and under 1% in naive cells.

TCRdb itself ran the PCR reads through MiXCR, one entry per CDR3 protein. Of approximately 500,000 distinct CDR3 sequences in the sample, about 26% were seen once. Trimming removed 1 base at V and 1 base at J, with 10 bases between. The germline gives CDR1 SEHNR, CDR2 FQNEAQ (reference sequence). This CDR3 spans 15 amino acids. The sequenced material came from naive CD8+ T cells from blood, with Jurkat cell RNA spiked in. The subset is: FACS-sorted CD8+CD4-CCR7+CD45RA+ naive T cells. The receptor comes from a human donor in good health. Some libraries in this study had Jurkat cell RNA spiked in. The rearrangement joins TRBV7-9 to TRBJ1-1; D is unresolved. The CDR3 protein is CASSLGAVSNTEAFF. DNA for the CDR3: TGTGCCAGCAGCTTAGGGGCAGTTTCGAACACTGAAGCTTTCTTT.